Each of the 25 T cell receptor beta chains below was sequenced from the same sample in a study of CD8+ T cells in alopecia areata. TCR sequencing used cDNA made by reverse transcription of extracted RNA. TCRdb's copy holds only in-frame clones and misses some; the assay was immunoSEQ multiplex PCR. Of more than 200,000 clones in the sample, approximately 61% were seen once. Sequenced here: CD4+ T cells sorted from blood, sampled at week 0. Receptor source: a human donor with alopecia areata.

The sample holds a few counts of this clone. The V gene is TRBV11-2, the J gene TRBJ2-4, with D possibly being TRBD1 (6 bases). V was pared by 6 bases and J by 6 bases, with 18 bases between. CDR1 is SGHAT and CDR2 is FQNNGV in the germline V gene. The length of the CDR3 is 15 residues. This CDR3 is CASRELGTRGNIQYF. CDR3 coding DNA: TGTGCCAGCAGAGAACTAGGGACACGGGGAAACATTCAGTACTTC.

The rearrangement uses TRBV25-1 and TRBJ2-5, with 14 bases identical to TRBD2. V lost 6 bases to trimming and J lost 3 bases; unmatched junction nucleotides: 0. Germline CDR1 is MGHDK and CDR2 is SYGVNS. This CDR3 is 14 amino acids long. The CDR3, as DNA: TGTGCCAGCAGGACTAGCGGGGGGGAAGAGACCCAGTACTTC. It codes for CASRTSGGEETQYF.

This clone was counted only a few times. V gene TRBV10-3 combines with J gene TRBJ1-4; no definite D call. V gave up 0 bases and J gave up 8 bases, with 16 bases separating them. The CDR3 length is 16 residues. CDR1 and CDR2 from the germline V gene are ENHRY and SYGVKD. The CDR3 DNA follows: TGTGCCATCAGTGAGTCTAGTCCGGAGTCGGGGGAAAAACTGTTTTTT. Translating it yields CAISESSPESGEKLFF.

The chain employs TRBV10-3 and TRBJ1-2; unclear D gene. Germline V CDR1 and CDR2: ENHRY, SYGVKD. V lost 3 bases, J lost 2 bases, and 7 bases lay in between. The CDR3 contains 13 residues. DNA for the CDR3: TGTGCCATCAGTGATTCCTCAAACTATGGCTACACCTTC. It yields the protein CAISDSSNYGYTF.

The chain uses TRBV7-9 and TRBJ2-3; perhaps TRBD2 as D (5 bases). Per germline, CDR1 SEHNR and CDR2 FQNEAQ (reference sequence). The CDR3 sequence is 16 residues long. Trimming stripped 3 bases from V and 4 bases from J, with 17 bases between. CDR3 in DNA: TGTGCCAGCAGCTTTTGGACGAGTAACGGGGCAGATACGCAGTATTTT. This translates into CASSFWTSNGADTQYF.

The J gene is TRBJ1-1, the V gene TRBV25-1, with 8 bases identical to TRBD1. CDR1 and CDR2 (germline): MGHDK, SYGVNS. Trimming removed 3 bases from V and 0 bases from J; junction bases left unmatched: 9. This CDR3 has 17 residues. The CDR3 region is CASSDLGQGPVNTEAFF. The CDR3 coding sequence is TGTGCCAGCAGTGATCTCGGACAGGGTCCTGTGAACACTGAAGCTTTCTTT. Full variable domain (missing parts from reference TRBV25-1 and TRBJ1-1): EADIYQTPRYLVIGTGKKITLECSQTMGHDKMYWYQQDPGMELHLIHYSYGVNSTEKGDLSSESTVSRIRTEHFPLTLESARPSHTSQYLCASSDLGQGPVNTEAFFGQGTRLTVV.

The CDR3 sequence is CASSDSPYNEQFF. DNA for the CDR3: TGTGCCAGCAGCGATTCGCCCTACAATGAGCAGTTCTTC. The chain combines TRBV9 with TRBJ2-1; D not certain. Germline CDR1 is SGDLS and CDR2 is YYNGEE. The germline V and J ends were trimmed by 3 bases and 2 bases, with 6 bases remaining between them. This CDR3 contains 13 residues.

This clone was recorded once. J is TRBJ1-1 and V is TRBV29-1, with D possibly matching TRBD1 (5 bases). The length of the CDR3 is 10 residues. The V end was cut by 8 bases, the J end by 4 bases, with 8 bases between. Germline CDR1 and CDR2: SQVTM and ANQGSEA. CDR3 bases: TGCAGCCTGGGGGGCACTGAAGCTTTCTTT. Its translation is CSLGGTEAFF.

The chain couples TRBV10-2 to TRBJ1-1, with D possibly being TRBD1 (6 bases). The CDR3 runs 15 residues. The germline V and J ends were trimmed by 5 bases and 0 bases, with 13 bases remaining between them. Germline V gene lookup returns CDR1 WSHSY and CDR2 SAAADI. In nucleotides, the CDR3 is TGCGCCAGCAGTCAAGGACAGCTCATGAACACTGAAGCTTTCTTT. The encoded protein is CASSQGQLMNTEAFF.

The gene calls are TRBV29-1 and TRBJ2-5; 9 positions match TRBD1. Germline V CDR1 and CDR2: SQVTM, ANQGSEA. This CDR3 contains 13 residues. Unmatched junction bases numbered 5, after V lost 7 bases and J lost 2 bases. The CDR3: CSGGDRAQETQYF. The CDR3 region has the DNA TGCAGCGGGGGGGACAGGGCTCAAGAGACCCAGTACTTC.

The gene calls are TRBV6-5 and TRBJ2-7; a possible D gene is TRBD1 (5 bases). Germline CDR1 MNHEY, CDR2 SVGAGI. CDR3 size: 13 residues. Trimming left V 0 bases short and J 6 bases short, with 9 bases between. CDR3 sequence reads: CASSYSIQGEQYF. The CDR3 nucleotides are TGTGCCAGCAGTTACTCGATTCAGGGCGAGCAGTACTTC.

This clone has just a few counts. This chain uses TRBV4-1 with TRBJ1-2; D perhaps matches TRBD1 (5 bases). Germline V lookup: CDR1 MGHRA, CDR2 YSYEKL. The CDR3 runs 16 residues. The V gene lost 4 bases and the J gene lost 4 bases, with 19 bases spanning the gap. The CDR3 loop reads CASSPDVGRGSYGYTF. The DNA of the CDR3 is TGCGCCAGCAGCCCCGACGTCGGGAGGGGATCCTATGGCTACACCTTC.

The table lists this clone with a few counts. The CDR3 DNA reads as TGTGCCATCGGGGGAGGAGAGACCCAGTACTTC. It translates to CAIGGGETQYF. This chain connects TRBV10-3 to TRBJ2-5; tentatively, D is TRBD2 (6 bases). CDR1 ENHRY and CDR2 SYGVKD come from the germline V gene. V was cut by 8 bases and J by 4 bases, with 8 bases left in between. This CDR3 has 11 amino acids.

The CDR3 is CASSPHQGNEKLFF. The CDR3 nucleotides are TGTGCCAGCAGCCCCCATCAGGGGAATGAAAAACTGTTTTTT. This rearrangement joins TRBV7-2 to TRBJ1-4, with D tentatively TRBD1 (6 bases). This CDR3 has 14 amino acids. Trimming stripped 5 bases from V and 5 bases from J, with 12 bases between. Germline values: CDR1 SGHTA, CDR2 FQGNSA.

This clone has more than one count but fewer than ten. The same CDR3 arises from other DNA sequences in this sample as well. The chain recombines TRBV9 with TRBJ2-3; D uncertain. The germline CDR1 and CDR2 sequences are SGDLS and YYNGEE. Deletions cut 0 bases from V and 1 base from J, with 6 bases between. The CDR3 has 14 residues. This chain's CDR3 is CASSVEQRTDTQYF. The CDR3 region has the DNA TGTGCCAGCAGCGTAGAGCAGCGCACAGATACGCAGTATTTT.

This clone was seen more than once but under ten times. This chain links TRBV11-2 with TRBJ2-7, with D possibly TRBD2 on 6 matching bases. Per germline, CDR1 SGHAT and CDR2 FQNNGV. V lost 4 bases and J 4 bases, leaving 20 bases between the germline ends. This CDR3 is 16 amino acids long. This chain's CDR3 is CASSSIRLGGWYEQYF. The CDR3 bases are TGTGCCAGCAGCTCAATCCGGCTTGGGGGGTGGTACGAGCAGTACTTC.

This clone has more than one count but fewer than ten. The chain is built from TRBV30 and TRBJ2-3; D uncertain. Germline CDR1 GTSNPN, CDR2 SVGIG (reference sequence). The CDR3 runs to 15 residues. The V and J ends lost 7 bases and 2 bases respectively, with 19 bases between them. CDR3 residues: CASKYGLEVTDTQYF. DNA of the CDR3: TGTGCCTCGAAATACGGCCTAGAGGTCACAGATACGCAGTATTTT. Using reference TRBV30 and TRBJ2-3 for the parts outside the CDR3, the full variable domain is SQTIHQWPATLVQPVGSPLSLECTVEGTSNPNLYWYRQAAGRGLQLLFYSVGIGQISSEVPQNLSASRPQDRQFILSSKKLLLSDSGFYLCASKYGLEVTDTQYFGPGTRLTVL.

This clone was seen a few times. The J gene is TRBJ2-5, the V gene TRBV20-1; D not resolved. The CDR3 runs to 11 residues. V lost 3 bases, J lost 0 bases, and 2 bases lay in between. Germline assignment: CDR1 DFQATT and CDR2 SNEGSKA (reference sequence). In nucleotides, the CDR3 is TGCAGTGCTAGCAACCAAGAGACCCAGTACTTC. It codes for CSASNQETQYF.

CDR3 loop: CASSLGDRYEQYF. The CDR3 DNA is TGTGCCAGCAGCTTAGGGGACAGATACGAGCAGTACTTC. This chain connects TRBV11-2 to TRBJ2-7; TRBD1 agrees at 7 bases. The CDR3 covers 13 residues. Germline V gene data show CDR1 as SGHAT and CDR2 as FQNNGV. V lost 1 base and J lost 4; bases outside the gene matches: 1.

The chain joins TRBV30 to TRBJ1-5; possible D gene TRBD1, 5 bases. The V and J ends lost 2 bases and 1 base respectively, with 12 bases between them. This CDR3 spans 15 amino acids. CDR1 and CDR2 (germline): GTSNPN, SVGIG (reference sequence). The CDR3 coding sequence is TGTGCCTGGAGTAGAGGGGAGGGGAGCAATCAGCCCCAGCATTTT. It translates to CAWSRGEGSNQPQHF.

The chain couples TRBV6-5 to TRBJ2-7; D not certain. Trimming took off 7 bases at V and 2 bases at J, with 15 bases between the two ends. From germline, CDR1 is MNHEY and CDR2 SVGAGI. The CDR3 is made up of 14 amino acids. As DNA, the CDR3 is TGTGCCAGCATTAAACCGACCGCACCCTACGAGCAGTACTTC. Its protein product is CASIKPTAPYEQYF.

This chain's CDR3 is CATSLTGLAGRNNEQFF. Here the CDR3 DNA reads TGTGCCACCAGCCTGACGGGACTAGCGGGGAGAAACAATGAGCAGTTCTTC. The V gene is TRBV15, the J gene TRBJ2-1, with 13 bases fitting TRBD2. The germline V gene has CDR1 LNHNV and CDR2 YYDKDF (reference sequence). The V and J ends lost 5 bases and 5 bases, in that order; junction bases with no gene match: 9. This CDR3 contains 17 residues.

V gene TRBV7-2 combines with J gene TRBJ1-5; D is undetermined. The CDR3 runs 13 residues. Trimming stripped 0 bases from V and 5 bases from J, with 5 bases between. CDR1 is SGHTA and CDR2 is FQGNSA in the germline V gene. In DNA, the CDR3 is TGTGCCAGCAGCTTAGCGGTAGATCAGCCCCAGCATTTT. This gives the protein CASSLAVDQPQHF.

This clone was picked up a small number of times. The chain has TRBV10-3 and TRBJ2-4; no clear D gene. The CDR3 loop spans 12 amino acids. Trimming pared 6 bases from V and 2 bases from J, leaving 5 bases between. Germline V gene lookup returns CDR1 ENHRY and CDR2 SYGVKD. CDR3 DNA: TGTGCCATCAGCCTTACCAAAAACATTCAGTACTTC. Translation: CAISLTKNIQYF.

CDR3 in DNA: TGTGCCAGCTCTCCCGGGGAGGGCCTTGTAGCTTTCTTT. Translating gives CASSPGEGLVAFF. J is TRBJ1-1 and V is TRBV18; D unresolved. Trimming removed 6 bases at V and 10 bases at J, with 18 bases between. CDR3 length: 13 amino acids. Germline CDR1 is KGHSH and CDR2 is LQKENI.